This T cell receptor beta chain was profiled in a study of control samples from healthy donors and cancer patients. Assay used: immunoSEQ multiplex PCR; TCRdb lists only in-frame clones, some missing. The sample carries around 110,000 clones, around 89% recorded once. The germline gives CDR1 KGHSH, CDR2 LQKENI. The J segment lost 4 bases and the V segment lost 5 bases, leaving 11 bases of the junction unmatched. CDR3 length: 17 residues. The chain links TRBV18 to TRBJ2-1; 10 bases are shared with TRBD2. This TCR derives from a woman in her forties or fifties with colorectal cancer. The specimen was PBMCs. The CDR3 nucleotides read TGTGCCAGCTCAACGGGGGATAGCGGGGGGCCATACAATGAGCAGTTCTTC. This translates into CASSTGDSGGPYNEQFF. The full variable domain, its missing parts supplied by reference TRBV18 and TRBJ2-1, is NAGVMQNPRHLVRRRGQEARLRCSPMKGHSHVYWYRQLPEEGLKFMVYLQKENIIDESGMPKERFSAEFPKEGPSILRIQQVVRGDSAAYFCASSTGDSGGPYNEQFFGPGTRLTVL.